This T cell receptor beta chain originates from a study of CD8 T cells in ankylosing spondylitis. From germline, CDR1 is MNHEY and CDR2 SMNVEV (reference sequence). This CDR3 is 13 amino acids long. V lost 4 bases, J lost 4 bases, and 0 bases stayed unmatched. TCRdb reprocessed the 5' RACE reads via MiXCR and lists one record per CDR3 protein. The sample yields approximately 88,000 distinct CDR3 sequences, 8.5% to 9% seen once. The chain combines TRBV27 with TRBJ1-1; 10 bases match TRBD1. The specimen was blood, either unsorted or a sorted T cell fraction (not recorded which). This TCR derives from a male donor with ankylosing spondylitis or in good health (not recorded which). CDR3 coding DNA: TGTGCCAGCAGTTGGGACAGGGGCACTGAAGCTTTCTTT. This translates into CASSWDRGTEAFF.